These 9 T cell receptor beta chains were all obtained from the same sample, sequenced in a study of shared clonotypes between healthy human individuals. Sequenced by immunoSEQ multiplex PCR; TCRdb stores in-frame clones only, minus some. The table has approximately 2,300,000 clones, around 90% seen once. The sample was naive CD4+ T cells from PBMCs. Subset given: CD45RA+ positively selected. Receptors were obtained from a young man in good health. Some clones in this sample may be carry-over from other donors' samples.

The V and J genes are TRBV7-6 and TRBJ2-3, with D possibly matching TRBD1 (6 bases). The germline V gene has CDR1 SGHVS and CDR2 FNYEAQ. This CDR3 region has 13 residues. The V end was cut by 0 bases, the J end by 6 bases, with 7 bases between. The CDR3 coding sequence is TGTGCCAGCAGCTTAGCTACAGGGGATACGCAGTATTTT. This encodes CASSLATGDTQYF.

This clone is a singleton in its sample. The DNA for the CDR3 is TGTGCCAGCACTCCTAGCGGGAGCCTGGATACGCAGTATTTT. It specifies CASTPSGSLDTQYF. The V gene is TRBV6-6, the J gene TRBJ2-3, with 10 positions matching TRBD2. V lost 7 bases and J lost 6; bases outside the gene matches: 7. Germline CDR1 and CDR2: MNHNY and SVGAGI (reference sequence). CDR3 length: 14 amino acids.

The chain joins TRBV23-1 to TRBJ1-2; perhaps TRBD1 as D (5 bases). TRBV23-1 counts as an open reading frame of uncertain function. Deletions cut 2 bases from V and 8 bases from J, with 9 bases between. This CDR3 is built from 12 residues. This CDR3 is CASSQNRHGYTF. The CDR3 coding sequence is TGCGCCAGCAGTCAAAACAGGCACGGCTACACCTTC.

DNA of the CDR3: TGTGCCAGCACCAGATACACCCGGGCTAGCACAGATACGCAGTATTTT. Translated: CASTRYTRASTDTQYF. This chain connects TRBV2 to TRBJ2-3; D unresolved. The CDR3 is 16 amino acids. CDR1 SNHLY and CDR2 FYNNEI come from the germline V gene. Trimming left V 7 bases short and J 0 bases short, with 17 bases between.

The gene calls are TRBV30 and TRBJ2-7; 10 bases match TRBD1. The J segment lost 6 bases and the V segment lost 4 bases, leaving 9 bases of the junction unmatched. CDR3 size: 14 residues. Germline V CDR1 and CDR2: GTSNPN, SVGIG (reference sequence). This CDR3 is CAWNDRGQASEQYF. The CDR3 DNA reads as TGTGCCTGGAACGACAGGGGGCAAGCTTCCGAGCAGTACTTC.

The rearrangement joins TRBV7-6 to TRBJ1-1; D remains ambiguous. This CDR3 contains 12 residues. Germline CDR1 SGHVS, CDR2 FNYEAQ. V lost 0 bases, J lost 11 bases, and 10 bases lay in between. CDR3 in amino acids: CASSLAGGGAFF. DNA for the CDR3: TGTGCCAGCAGCTTAGCTGGCGGAGGGGCTTTCTTT.

In its sample, this clone was seen once. V is TRBV7-6 and J is TRBJ2-7; 8 bases are shared with TRBD2. CDR3 size: 16 residues. The V gene's germline CDR1 is SGHVS and CDR2 FNYEAQ. The V segment lost 1 base and the J segment 3 bases; nucleotides outside the gene matches: 8. CDR3 region: CASSLGGREGRYEQYF. As DNA, the CDR3 is TGTGCCAGCAGCTTAGGTGGCCGGGAGGGCCGCTACGAGCAGTACTTC.

The chain carries TRBV28 and TRBJ2-3; D ambiguous. Germline assignment: CDR1 MDHEN and CDR2 SYDVKM. V lost 2 bases, J lost 6 bases, and 15 bases lay in between. This CDR3 comprises 15 residues. CDR3 region: CASSLAQVASDTQYF. Here the CDR3 DNA reads TGTGCCAGCAGTTTAGCCCAGGTCGCGAGCGATACGCAGTATTTT.

The genes are TRBV7-6 and TRBJ2-7; D remains ambiguous. V dropped 2 bases and J dropped 1 base, with 3 bases sitting between them. Germline CDR1 reads SGHVS; CDR2 reads FNYEAQ. CDR3 size: 12 residues. The CDR3 sequence: CASSLYSYEQYF. CDR3 in DNA: TGTGCCAGCAGCTTATATTCCTACGAGCAGTACTTC.